The next 10 T cell receptor beta chains were all read from a single sample in a study of OX40 agonist ivuxolimab in advanced cancers. The assay was immunoSEQ multiplex PCR, and TCRdb's table has in-frame clones only and misses some. The top ten hold around a quarter of the sample, which has about 60,000 clones, around 90% seen once. This specimen was CD4+ or CD8+ T cells sorted from blood, taken in a trial of the OX40 agonist ivuxolimab. Receptors originate from an adult with an advanced solid tumor such as melanoma, head and neck, liver or kidney cancer.

In DNA form, the CDR3 reads TGTGCCAGCAGCATAGACCCACAGGGTTACGAGCAGTACTTC. Translating it yields CASSIDPQGYEQYF. This chain links TRBV9 with TRBJ2-7; D perhaps matches TRBD1 (6 bases). Germline V gene sequence: CDR1 SGDLS, CDR2 YYNGEE. Trimming shortened V by 4 bases and J by 4 bases, and 15 bases separated the two germline ends. The CDR3 consists of 14 residues.

The chain joins TRBV5-1 to TRBJ1-1; D is ambiguous. The germline V gene encodes CDR1 SGHRS and CDR2 YFSETQ. Deletions cut 0 bases from V and 0 bases from J, with 6 bases between. The CDR3 totals 14 residues. In nucleotides, the CDR3 is TGCGCCAGCAGCTTGGAAGACCTGAACACTGAAGCTTTCTTT. This codes for CASSLEDLNTEAFF.

The rearrangement links TRBV5-1 to TRBJ2-7; no reliable D call. CDR1 is SGHRS, CDR2 YFSETQ, per germline. V was pared by 1 base and J by 0 bases, with 2 bases between. This CDR3 has 12 amino acids. In nucleotides, the CDR3 is TGCGCCAGCAGCTTGAACTCCTACGAGCAGTACTTC. Translating gives CASSLNSYEQYF. The full variable domain, completed using reference TRBV5-1 and TRBJ2-7, is KAGVTQTPRYLIKTRGQQVTLSCSPISGHRSVSWYQQTPGQGLQFLFEYFSETQRNKGNFPGRFSGRQFSNSRSEMNVSTLELGDSALYLCASSLNSYEQYFGPGTRLTVT.

V is TRBV5-5 and J is TRBJ2-7; 9 bases line up with TRBD1. The V gene's germline CDR1 is SGHKS and CDR2 YYEKEE (reference sequence). There are 15 residues in the CDR3. V was pared by 3 bases and J by 6 bases, with 10 bases of the junction left unmatched. As DNA, the CDR3 is TGTGCCAGCAGCTGGGGACAGGGAGAACTACGCGAGCAGTACTTC. Translating gives CASSWGQGELREQYF.

This sequence joins TRBV9 and TRBJ2-7; D is uncertain. Trimming took off 4 bases at V and 5 bases at J, with 16 bases between the two ends. CDR1 and CDR2 (germline): SGDLS, YYNGEE. The CDR3 has 14 amino acids. The CDR3, as DNA: TGTGCCAGCAGCCGAGCCTCCATCCAAGACGAGCAGTACTTC. It specifies CASSRASIQDEQYF.

This clone was recorded a few times. The chain couples TRBV9 to TRBJ1-1; TRBD1 agrees at 9 bases. In germline, CDR1 is SGDLS, CDR2 YYNGEE. This CDR3 has 13 residues. After removal of 4 bases from V and 7 bases from J, the junction contained 5 bases not matched to a gene. The CDR3 region has the DNA TGTGCCAGCAGCCCCCCGGGACAGGGTGAAGCTTTCTTT. It translates to CASSPPGQGEAFF. The full variable domain, with the rest looked up from reference TRBV9 and TRBJ1-1, is DSGVTQTPKHLITATGQRVTLRCSPRSGDLSVYWYQQSLDQGLQFLIQYYNGEERAKGNILERFSAQQFPDLHSELNLSSLELGDSALYFCASSPPGQGEAFFGQGTRLTVV.

The CDR3 is CASSKVGVPAGEQYF. Here the CDR3 DNA reads TGTGCCAGCAGCAAAGTTGGGGTCCCGGCGGGAGAGCAGTACTTC. This chain uses TRBV21-1 with TRBJ2-7; TRBD2, the D gene given by the table, was not confirmed from the DNA. TRBV21-1 is described as a pseudogene. CDR3 length: 15 residues.

This clone was picked up one time. The chain has TRBV7-9 and TRBJ2-1; TRBD2 agrees at 9 bases. This CDR3 has 14 residues. V shed 11 bases, J shed 4 bases, and the junction held 9 bases outside the gene matches. Germline V gene data show CDR1 as SEHNR and CDR2 as FQNEAQ (reference sequence). The CDR3 region is CAASAGGPYNEQFF. CDR3 bases: TGTGCCGCCTCGGCGGGAGGGCCGTACAATGAGCAGTTCTTC.

V and J are TRBV28 and TRBJ2-2; 8 positions match TRBD2. Losses at the gene ends were 6 bases for V and 0 bases for J; bases not matched to a gene: 3. This CDR3 has 15 residues. Germline assignment: CDR1 MDHEN and CDR2 SYDVKM. CDR3 DNA sequence: TGTGCCAGCAGAAAGACTAGCGCGAACACCGGGGAGCTGTTTTTT. This gives the protein CASRKTSANTGELFF.

The rearrangement uses TRBV4-1 and TRBJ1-3; a weak D match, TRBD1 (6 bases). CDR3 length: 16 residues. Germline CDR1 reads MGHRA; CDR2 reads YSYEKL. V shed 4 bases and J shed 8 bases, with 21 bases lying between them. The CDR3 loop is CASSPTGFGMVDTIYF. CDR3 DNA sequence: TGCGCCAGCAGCCCTACAGGGTTCGGCATGGTGGACACCATATATTTT.